This TCR beta chain was sequenced for a study of glioma-infiltrating T cells. Overall study results and limits: Non-neoplastic patients had below-expected tissue-blood divergence, while all gliomas exceeded expectation.

The V gene's germline CDR1 is SNHLY and CDR2 FYNNEI. The V and J ends lost 7 bases and 7 bases respectively, with 14 bases between them. The CDR3 spans 14 residues. Notes on this clonotype: Its antigen is as yet unknown.

The iRepertoire nested amplicon-rescue multiplex PCR amplified TCR alpha and beta CDR3s from RNA. TCRdb re-analysed the multiplex PCR reads in MiXCR, keeping a single row per CDR3 protein. Of under 150,000 distinct CDR3 sequences listed, around 40% are singletons. This sequence originates from a human donor with low-grade glioma or glioblastoma, undergoing nonglioma brain surgery, or in good health (not recorded which). Sequencing used glioma tissue, nonneoplastic brain tissue, or PBMCs (not recorded which). This chain joins TRBV2 and TRBJ1-6, with TRBD1 as a possible D gene (6 bases). The CDR3 protein is CASTATGSNSPLHF. The CDR3 nucleotides read TGTGCCAGCACGGCTACAGGGTCCAATTCACCCCTCCACTTT.